This T cell receptor (beta chain) comes out of a study of cytotoxic CD8 clonotypes in ibrutinib-treated CLL. Study observations and caveats: On treatment, the uncommon public clonotypes contracted or remained stable. Clonality rose at ibrutinib response and fell back toward baseline at progression. Age-matched healthy donor levels were exceeded by baseline clonality, which tracked circulating CD8+ T-cell counts.

Germline V gene lookup returns CDR1 LGHNT and CDR2 FRNRAP. There are 13 residues in the CDR3. With 0 bases removed from V and 8 bases from J, the gap between germline ends came to 8 bases. Sequenced by immunoSEQ multiplex PCR; TCRdb stores in-frame clones only, minus some. The table includes fewer than 400,000 clones, 67% detected once. On this clone: What it recognizes is unknown.

The rearrangement joins TRBV12-5 to TRBJ2-1; D is unclear. The starting material was PBMCs, obtained after 36 months of ibrutinib treatment. The TCR comes from a human donor with chronic lymphocytic leukemia. The chain's CDR3 is CASGLVLGHEQFF. The CDR3 nucleotides read TGTGCTAGTGGTTTGGTATTAGGACATGAGCAGTTCTTC.